This entry is about one T cell receptor beta chain. These data belong to a study of blood T cell repertoires in COVID-19. Study at large: From the United States, Italy and Spain came samples of acute and convalescent COVID-19. Nucleic acid was either cDNA or gDNA, and it came from T cells, B-cell-depleted T cells, or PBMCs.

Per the original methods: Nucleated cell counts were estimated from reference gene primer amplification. Using immunoSEQ multiplex PCR, the repertoire was profiled, and TCRdb retains in-frame clones only, with some absent. From that table come the V and J calls and clone size; the DNA was used to work out D and trimming. This repertoire shows over 200,000 clones, around 84% found once; its top ten account for around 18%. The CDR3 is 13 amino acids. V dropped 7 bases and J dropped 2 bases, with 11 bases sitting between them. Germline V lookup: CDR1 MNHEY, CDR2 SVGAGI. The sequence was obtained from a woman over 75 with active or convalescent COVID-19. The chain carries TRBV6-5 and TRBJ1-2; a possible D gene is TRBD1 (5 bases). Material: peripheral blood. The chain's CDR3 is CASKQGSNYGYTF. The CDR3 DNA follows: TGTGCCAGCAAGCAGGGTTCGAACTATGGCTACACCTTC.